This TCR beta chain was recorded in a study of blood T cell repertoires in COVID-19. Study-level information: Acute and convalescent COVID-19 samples came from the United States, Italy and Spain. T cells, B-cell-depleted T cells, or PBMCs provided the cDNA or gDNA that served as material.

Germline CDR1 is LNHDA and CDR2 is SQIVND (reference sequence). The CDR3 is 14 residues long. Trimming took 7 bases from V and 6 from J; bases not matched to a gene: 8. Original analysis: Reference gene primer amplification gave nucleated cell count estimates. The protocol was immunoSEQ multiplex PCR, while the TCRdb copy is restricted to in-frame clones and leaves out a portion. That table supplies the V and J calls and clone size; D and trimming were determined from the DNA. The sample consists of about 170,000 clones, more than 75% of them appearing once. The V gene is TRBV19, the J gene TRBJ2-2, with 7 bases lining up with TRBD2. This sequence originates from a woman between 70 and 85 years old with acute or convalescent COVID-19. The sample taken for sequencing was peripheral blood. The CDR3: CASTPGGSAGELFF. The DNA of the CDR3 is TGTGCCAGTACCCCCGGGGGGAGTGCCGGGGAGCTGTTTTTT.